Shown below are 26 T cell receptor beta chains from a single sample sequenced in a study of shared T cell receptors in the human thymus. Some clones are missing from TCRdb's copy, which holds only in-frame ones; the method was immunoSEQ multiplex PCR. This table holds just under 550,000 clones, approximately 80% found once. These data also formed part of another study, on human thymus T cells.

The material sequenced was thymocytes. All receptors derive from a boy under two years old with a congenital heart defect.

This clone has just a few counts. The J gene is TRBJ2-7, the V gene TRBV5-6, with D perhaps TRBD2 (5 bases). Between the trimmed V and J ends, which lost 2 bases and 3 bases, there was a span of 12 bases. CDR3 size: 14 residues. CDR1 SGHDT and CDR2 YYEEEE come from the germline V gene. The CDR3 region is CASSFHLDFYEQYF. The CDR3 nucleotides are TGTGCCAGCAGCTTCCACTTGGACTTCTACGAGCAGTACTTC.

The rearrangement uses TRBV10-3 and TRBJ1-2; D unresolved. Trimming cost V 11 bases and J 2 bases, with 18 bases left between them. CDR3 length: 14 amino acids. CDR1 ENHRY and CDR2 SYGVKD come from the germline V gene. CDR3 residues: CASGRGKENYGYTF. In DNA form, the CDR3 reads TGTGCCTCCGGACGGGGAAAGGAAAACTATGGCTACACCTTC.

This clone has only a few counts. V gene TRBV4-2 combines with J gene TRBJ2-2, with 16 positions matching TRBD2. CDR1 LGHNA and CDR2 YNFKEQ come from the germline V gene. The CDR3 has 22 amino acids. After removal of 4 bases from V and 0 bases from J, the junction contained 14 bases not matched to a gene. In nucleotides, the CDR3 is TGTGCCAGCAGCCCCCAAACCGCCGGGACTAGCGGGAGGGCCTCGAACACCGGGGAGCTGTTTTTT. This translates into CASSPQTAGTSGRASNTGELFF.

This clone was observed a handful of times. V gene TRBV10-2 combines with J gene TRBJ2-1; 7 bases map to TRBD1. In germline, CDR1 is WSHSY, CDR2 SAAADI. The CDR3 consists of 17 residues. With V trimmed by 0 bases and J by 2 bases, 7 bases remained unmatched. The CDR3 sequence: CASSESGSGGTYNEQFF. As DNA, the CDR3 is TGCGCCAGCAGTGAGTCGGGATCAGGGGGAACCTACAATGAGCAGTTCTTC.

The chain is built from TRBV6-4 and TRBJ2-7; D may be TRBD2 (6 bases). Trimming left V 4 bases short and J 7 bases short, with 14 bases between. Germline assignment: CDR1 MRHNA and CDR2 SNTAGT. The CDR3 is made up of 13 amino acids. CDR3 DNA: TGTGCCAGCAGTGCGGGACTTCAGGGTGAGCAGTACTTC. This sequence encodes CASSAGLQGEQYF.

This sequence joins TRBV5-5 and TRBJ2-3, with D perhaps TRBD1 (5 bases). With 4 bases removed from V and 5 bases from J, the gap between germline ends came to 17 bases. Germline lookup yields CDR1 SGHKS and CDR2 YYEKEE (reference sequence). The CDR3 extends over 15 amino acids. CDR3 sequence: CASSRDSGGVDTQYF. CDR3 nucleotide sequence: TGTGCCAGCAGCCGAGACAGTGGTGGGGTAGATACGCAGTATTTT.

This chain links TRBV4-1 with TRBJ2-7; D is possibly TRBD1 (6 bases). Trimming left V 4 bases short and J 3 bases short, with 19 bases between. Germline V lookup: CDR1 MGHRA, CDR2 YSYEKL. The CDR3 sequence is 16 residues long. CDR3 in amino acids: CASSLKEQGPRYEQYF. The CDR3 DNA is TGCGCCAGCAGCCTTAAGGAACAGGGACCCCGCTACGAGCAGTACTTC.

V usage is TRBV27 and J usage is TRBJ2-7, with D perhaps matching TRBD2 (7 bases). Germline CDR1 is MNHEY and CDR2 is SMNVEV (reference sequence). The CDR3 is 14 residues long. V gave up 7 bases and J gave up 6 bases, with 19 bases separating them. CDR3 sequence reads: CASMSGTGASEQYF. CDR3 DNA: TGTGCCAGCATGAGCGGGACGGGGGCTAGCGAGCAGTACTTC.

This chain uses TRBV5-1 with TRBJ1-2; TRBD1 matches at 7 bases. The J segment lost 8 bases and the V segment lost 5 bases, leaving 15 bases of the junction unmatched. The V gene's germline CDR1 is SGHRS and CDR2 YFSETQ. The CDR3 covers 15 residues. The CDR3 loop reads CASRHHRGSPWGYTF. Written as DNA, the CDR3 is TGCGCCAGCAGGCACCACAGGGGATCTCCTTGGGGCTACACCTTC.

This clone was seen a few times. This chain links TRBV4-3 with TRBJ2-7; TRBD2 matches 10 bases. Germline lookup yields CDR1 LGHNA and CDR2 YSLEER. The CDR3 totals 15 residues. The trim removed 3 bases at V and 6 bases at J, leaving 8 bases unmatched. The CDR3 loop is CASSQSGTSDPEQYF. CDR3 sequence (DNA): TGCGCCAGCAGCCAGAGTGGGACTAGCGATCCCGAGCAGTACTTC.

This clone was counted once. This chain joins TRBV5-4 and TRBJ1-1; 7 bases are shared with TRBD1. Trimming removed 4 bases from V and 0 bases from J; junction bases left unmatched: 15. Germline CDR1 is SGHNT and CDR2 is YYREEE (reference sequence). CDR3 size: 18 residues. DNA of the CDR3: TGTGCCAGCAGCCTATCCACAGGGGAAGGGGTAATGAACACTGAAGCTTTCTTT. Translated, it gives CASSLSTGEGVMNTEAFF.

J is TRBJ1-1 and V is TRBV9; a weak D match, TRBD1 (5 bases). This CDR3 region has 13 residues. The ends were cut back, 4 bases at V and 6 bases at J, with 13 bases in the middle. CDR1 and CDR2 from the germline V gene are SGDLS and YYNGEE. The CDR3 region is CASSTTDLAEAFF. For the CDR3, the DNA is TGTGCCAGCAGCACGACAGATTTAGCTGAAGCTTTCTTT.

The rearrangement links TRBV18 to TRBJ2-7; the match to TRBD1 covers 11 bases. This CDR3 region has 15 residues. The germline V gene encodes CDR1 KGHSH and CDR2 LQKENI. The trim removed 4 bases at V and 3 bases at J, leaving 5 bases unmatched. The CDR3 is CASSRGQGVNYEQYF. CDR3 bases: TGTGCCAGCTCACGGGGACAGGGGGTTAACTACGAGCAGTACTTC. Full variable domain (remainder filled in from reference TRBV18 and TRBJ2-7): NAGVMQNPRHLVRRRGQEARLRCSPMKGHSHVYWYRQLPEEGLKFMVYLQKENIIDESGMPKERFSAEFPKEGPSILRIQQVVRGDSAAYFCASSRGQGVNYEQYFGPGTRLTVT.

The gene calls are TRBV19 and TRBJ1-5, with TRBD1 matching 7 bases. The CDR3 runs 14 residues. Germline trimming cut 7 bases from V and 0 bases from J; bases unmatched to any gene: 3. CDR1 and CDR2 (germline): LNHDA, SQIVND (reference sequence). For the CDR3, the DNA is TGTGCCAGTACCGGGACAGATAGCAATCAGCCCCAGCATTTT. Residues: CASTGTDSNQPQHF.

The chain employs TRBV10-3 and TRBJ2-1; 10 nucleotides match TRBD2. The CDR3 consists of 15 residues. V lost 5 bases and J lost 0; bases outside the gene matches: 1. Germline assignment: CDR1 ENHRY and CDR2 SYGVKD. The CDR3 nucleotides are TGTGCCATCAGTTTAGCGGGAGGCTCCTACAATGAGCAGTTCTTC. Its protein product is CAISLAGGSYNEQFF.

V and J are TRBV6-1 and TRBJ2-7; D is perhaps TRBD1 (6 bases). With 1 base removed from V and 3 bases from J, the gap between germline ends came to 13 bases. Germline V lookup: CDR1 MNHNS, CDR2 SASEGT. The CDR3 spans 15 residues. The CDR3 DNA sequence: TGTGCCAGCAGTGAAGGGACAGAGACGTGCTACGAGCAGTACTTC. It encodes CASSEGTETCYEQYF.

The gene calls are TRBV9 and TRBJ2-5; D gene ambiguous. The CDR3 length is 15 residues. The germline V gene has CDR1 SGDLS and CDR2 YYNGEE. V dropped 3 bases and J dropped 1 base, with 13 bases sitting between them. Here the CDR3 DNA reads TGTGCCAGCAGCGCAAGTAGTATCTTCCAAGAGACCCAGTACTTC. Its translation is CASSASSIFQETQYF.

The genes are TRBV4-3 and TRBJ1-1, with TRBD1 as a possible D gene (5 bases). This CDR3 spans 14 amino acids. The V and J ends lost 1 base and 11 bases respectively, with 17 bases between them. CDR1 LGHNA and CDR2 YSLEER come from the germline V gene. The CDR3 coding sequence is TGCGCCAGCAGCCAAGGGGAACAGGACCTGAGCGCTTTCTTT. Translation gives CASSQGEQDLSAFF.

The chain has TRBV2 and TRBJ2-1; 7 bases agree with TRBD2. The length of the CDR3 is 14 residues. Germline trimming cut 8 bases from V and 6 bases from J; bases unmatched to any gene: 10. CDR1 is SNHLY, CDR2 FYNNEI, per germline. The CDR3 is CASYSGRGFNEQFF. CDR3 nucleotides: TGTGCCAGCTATAGCGGGCGGGGATTCAATGAGCAGTTCTTC.

V is TRBV10-2 and J is TRBJ2-1; 9 bases are shared with TRBD2. The CDR3 covers 15 residues. Germline CDR1 and CDR2: WSHSY and SAAADI. J lost 5 bases, V lost 9 bases, and 11 bases had no gene match. The CDR3 DNA is TGCGCCAGATCTGAGGGACTAGCTCAAAACAATGAGCAGTTCTTC. Encoded protein: CARSEGLAQNNEQFF.

This clone was detected only a few times. V gene TRBV19 combines with J gene TRBJ2-1, with 7 bases identical to TRBD1. V was clipped by 6 bases and J by 8 bases; unmatched bases: 10. There are 14 residues in the CDR3. The germline gives CDR1 LNHDA, CDR2 SQIVND (reference sequence). CDR3 protein: CASSRTGGSYEQFF. Written as DNA, the CDR3 is TGTGCCAGTAGCCGGACAGGAGGTTCCTATGAGCAGTTCTTC.

V is TRBV4-3 and J is TRBJ1-2; 7 bases line up with TRBD1. Germline V gene lookup returns CDR1 LGHNA and CDR2 YSLEER. The CDR3 runs 15 residues. V lost 4 bases, J lost 2 bases, and 7 bases stayed unmatched. The CDR3 here is CASSLTRTGNYGYTF. The DNA for the CDR3 is TGCGCCAGCAGCCTCACCCGGACAGGAAACTATGGCTACACCTTC.

This sequence joins TRBV19 and TRBJ1-1; tentatively, D is TRBD1 (5 bases). This CDR3 comprises 18 residues. Germline values: CDR1 LNHDA, CDR2 SQIVND (reference sequence). Trimming removed 6 bases at V and 2 bases at J, with 25 bases between. The CDR3 DNA reads as TGTGCCAGTAGGGAGGGCGGAAGGAGCAAAGGGGCTAACACTGAAGCTTTCTTT. It is translated as CASREGGRSKGANTEAFF.

This clone was recorded a few times. The chain recombines TRBV18 with TRBJ2-7; TRBD2 aligns across 10 bases. Losses at the gene ends were 3 bases for V and 6 bases for J; bases not matched to a gene: 5. The germline CDR1 and CDR2 sequences are KGHSH and LQKENI. The CDR3 extends over 14 amino acids. The CDR3 reads CASSPLGLASEQYF. The CDR3 nucleotides read TGTGCCAGCTCACCCCTGGGACTAGCGAGCGAGCAGTACTTC.

The chain has TRBV4-3 and TRBJ1-1, with 7 bases fitting TRBD1. Looked up from germline, CDR1 is LGHNA and CDR2 is YSLEER. The CDR3 extends over 15 amino acids. V lost 4 bases, J lost 4 bases, and 9 bases stayed unmatched. The CDR3 here is CASSPGINRGTEAFF. The CDR3 DNA reads as TGCGCCAGCAGCCCAGGTATTAACAGGGGCACTGAAGCTTTCTTT.

This clone came up a few times. The genes are TRBV6-6 and TRBJ1-5, with D possibly being TRBD1 (6 bases). CDR1 is MNHNY, CDR2 SVGAGI, per germline (reference sequence). The CDR3 loop spans 13 amino acids. V lost 6 bases and J 5 bases, leaving 11 bases between the germline ends. The CDR3 loop is CASSHRAHQPQHF. CDR3 coding DNA: TGTGCCAGCAGCCACAGGGCCCATCAGCCCCAGCATTTT.